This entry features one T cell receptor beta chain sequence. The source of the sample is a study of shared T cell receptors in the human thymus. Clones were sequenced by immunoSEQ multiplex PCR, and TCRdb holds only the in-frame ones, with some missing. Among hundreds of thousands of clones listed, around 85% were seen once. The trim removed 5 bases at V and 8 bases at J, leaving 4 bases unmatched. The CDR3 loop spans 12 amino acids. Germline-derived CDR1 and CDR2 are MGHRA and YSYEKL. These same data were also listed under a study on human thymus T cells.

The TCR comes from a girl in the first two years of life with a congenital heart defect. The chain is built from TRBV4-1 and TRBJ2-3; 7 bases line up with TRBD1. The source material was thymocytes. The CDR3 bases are TGCGCCAGCAGCAGGGGGCAAGGTACGCAGTATTTT. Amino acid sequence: CASSRGQGTQYF.